Below, 9 T cell receptor beta chains from the same sample are listed, as sequenced in a study of cytomegalovirus exposure and HLA in healthy donors. The PCR was carried out with 60 Vbeta primers and 13 Jbeta primers. Data came from immunoSEQ multiplex PCR; TCRdb stores just in-frame clones and leaves some out. The data hold about 140,000 clones, with roughly 80% observed a single time. Sequencing was performed on PBMCs. These TCRs come from a woman aged 45 to 65 in good health and CMV-seropositive.

The V gene is TRBV5-6, the J gene TRBJ2-5; TRBD2 might be the D (5 bases). The CDR3 spans 15 residues. Per the germline V gene, CDR1 is SGHDT and CDR2 is YYEEEE. Trimming removed 1 base from V and 5 bases from J, with 15 bases in between. For the CDR3, the DNA is TGTGCCAGCAGCTTGAGTGTGTCCGGGATCGAGACCCAGTACTTC. Protein sequence: CASSLSVSGIETQYF.

This chain joins TRBV7-2 and TRBJ2-7; 9 bases align to TRBD1. The CDR3 is 15 amino acids. With 5 bases clipped from V and 2 bases from J, the junction kept 7 bases outside the gene matches. CDR1 and CDR2 from the germline V gene are SGHTA and FQGNSA. The CDR3 loop is CASSTQGASAYEQYF. The CDR3 coding sequence is TGTGCCAGCAGCACACAGGGGGCGTCGGCCTACGAGCAGTACTTC.

This chain links TRBV7-2 with TRBJ1-6; 9 bases line up with TRBD1. The CDR3 is 15 amino acids. V trimming: 1 base; J trimming: 10 bases; junction bases outside the gene matches: 5. The germline gives CDR1 SGHTA, CDR2 FQGNSA. CDR3 DNA sequence: TGTGCCAGCAGCTTAGAGACAGGGGGTTACTCACCCCTCCACTTT. Amino acids: CASSLETGGYSPLHF.

This clone is a singleton in its sample. The genes are TRBV7-3 and TRBJ1-6; tentatively, D is TRBD1 (5 bases). Trimming cost V 2 bases and J 5 bases, with 7 bases left between them. Germline values: CDR1 SGHTA, CDR2 FQGTGA. The CDR3 has 14 residues. CDR3 sequence reads: CASSLPGDNSPLHF. The CDR3 DNA reads as TGTGCCAGCAGCTTACCGGGGGATAATTCACCCCTCCACTTT.

CDR3 amino acids: CASSLIGGAPDTQYF. The CDR3 DNA sequence: TGTGCCAGCAGCTTGATCGGGGGGGCCCCAGATACGCAGTATTTT. The chain couples TRBV5-4 to TRBJ2-3, with 8 bases matching TRBD2. Per the germline V gene, CDR1 is SGHNT and CDR2 is YYREEE (reference sequence). The CDR3 covers 15 residues. With V trimmed by 1 base and J by 4 bases, 5 bases remained unmatched.

This clone has just one count. The rearrangement links TRBV5-4 to TRBJ1-3; D uncertain. The germline V gene encodes CDR1 SGHNT and CDR2 YYREEE (reference sequence). The CDR3 has 14 amino acids. With 4 bases removed from V and 0 bases from J, the gap between germline ends came to 8 bases. The CDR3 DNA reads as TGTGCCAGCAGCCCCAGAAACTCTGGAAACACCATATATTTT. Translation: CASSPRNSGNTIYF.

The rearrangement uses TRBV11-2 and TRBJ2-6; no reliable D call. CDR1 SGHAT and CDR2 FQNNGV come from the germline V gene. This CDR3 has 16 residues. V lost 6 bases and J 1 base, leaving 13 bases between the germline ends. The CDR3 DNA is TGTGCCAGCAGGGATCCAACAGCTTCTGGGGCCAACGTCCTGACTTTC. This encodes CASRDPTASGANVLTF. Complete variable domain (other parts from reference TRBV11-2 and TRBJ2-6): EAGVAQSPRYKIIEKRQSVAFWCNPISGHATLYWYQQILGQGPKLLIQFQNNGVVDDSQLPKDRFSAERLKGVDSTLKIQPAKLEDSAVYLCASRDPTASGANVLTFGAGSRLTVL.

The chain couples TRBV19 to TRBJ1-1, with 9 bases fitting TRBD1. Germline lookup yields CDR1 LNHDA and CDR2 SQIVND (reference sequence). The V gene end was trimmed by 7 bases and the J gene end by 4 bases; junction bases not matched to a gene: 4. This CDR3 spans 13 amino acids. The CDR3 sequence is CASTSTGGTEAFF. The CDR3 nucleotides read TGTGCCAGTACCTCGACAGGGGGCACTGAAGCTTTCTTT.

This chain connects TRBV30 to TRBJ1-1; no definite D call. The CDR3 spans 14 residues. V lost 4 bases to trimming and J lost 5 bases, with 17 bases between them. The V gene's germline CDR1 is GTSNPN and CDR2 SVGIG (reference sequence). The CDR3 spells CAWTWSAPLTEAFF. The CDR3 bases are TGTGCCTGGACCTGGAGTGCCCCCTTGACTGAAGCTTTCTTT.